This entry lists 24 T cell receptor beta chains sequenced from one sample in a study of regulatory T cells in long-lasting Graves disease. The time point here: persistent/refractory GD, antithyroid drugs over 5 years with positive TRAb. With RNA extracted from PBMCs as input, the TCR library was made. HTBI primers from iRepertoire and Arm-PCR of CDR3 regions yielded the TCR beta libraries. Each CDR3 protein gets one entry after TCRdb re-called the multiplex PCR reads with MiXCR. The sample consists of 390,000 or so distinct CDR3 sequences, approximately 23% of them appearing once. Sequences were derived from peripheral blood mononuclear cells (PBMCs), sampled when the disease was refractory, from a patient treated with antithyroid drugs. These receptors were obtained from a woman between 40 and 50 years old with Graves disease.

This clonotype was seen at least ten times. The chain links TRBV29-1 to TRBJ1-5; 10 bases align to TRBD1. The V and J ends lost 4 bases and 5 bases, in that order; junction bases with no gene match: 5. The V gene's germline CDR1 is SQVTM and CDR2 ANQGSEA. This CDR3 spans 14 amino acids. CDR3 sequence: CSVGGDRGDQPQHF. DNA for the CDR3: TGCAGCGTTGGTGGGGACAGGGGCGATCAGCCCCAGCATTTT.

The J gene is TRBJ2-7, the V gene TRBV3-1, with D possibly called TRBD1 or TRBD2 (7 bases each). The V gene's germline CDR1 is LGHDT and CDR2 YNNKEL (reference sequence). Trimming stripped 5 bases from V and 0 bases from J, with 23 bases between. This CDR3 is 18 amino acids long. CDR3 coding DNA: TGTGCCAGCAGCGCAGGGGGGAGGGCGTCGGCCTTCTCCTACGAGCAGTACTTC. Residues: CASSAGGRASAFSYEQYF.

The sample holds many counts of this clonotype. J is TRBJ1-6 and V is TRBV2; 8 bases are shared with TRBD1. Germline lookup yields CDR1 SNHLY and CDR2 FYNNEI. Trimming cost V 9 bases and J 7 bases; bases outside gene matches: 11. The CDR3 is 15 residues long. The CDR3 DNA sequence: TGTGCCAGAAGTTTCCGACAGGGGTACAATTCACCCCTCCACTTT. Translation gives CARSFRQGYNSPLHF.

The chain is built from TRBV20-1 and TRBJ1-5, with 9 bases aligning to TRBD1. The V segment lost 6 bases and the J segment 7 bases; nucleotides outside the gene matches: 16. CDR1 DFQATT and CDR2 SNEGSKA come from the germline V gene (reference sequence). The CDR3 totals 16 residues. CDR3 coding DNA: TGCAGTGCAGCCGGGACAGGGCCATCATCGGAACAGCCCCAGCATTTT. Encoded protein: CSAAGTGPSSEQPQHF.

This clonotype was detected only once. This sequence joins TRBV5-1 and TRBJ2-7; no clear D. The CDR3 has 15 amino acids. The V end lost 0 bases, the J end lost 1 base, and 11 bases lay between the germline ends. Germline assignment: CDR1 SGHRS and CDR2 YFSETQ. CDR3 in DNA: TGCGCCAGCAGCTTGGGGATGGGCCTTTCCTACGAGCAGTACTTC. Its protein product is CASSLGMGLSYEQYF.

This rearrangement joins TRBV10-3 to TRBJ2-5; TRBD2 matches 12 bases. The junction had 6 bases not matched to a gene; V was cut back by 6 bases and J by 4 bases. CDR1 is ENHRY and CDR2 is SYGVKD in the germline V gene. The CDR3 loop spans 15 amino acids. In nucleotides, the CDR3 is TGTGCCATCAGCCTACTAGCGGGGGGTGGAGAGACCCAGTACTTC. Translating it yields CAISLLAGGGETQYF.

This clonotype was seen repeatedly, ten times or more. The gene calls are TRBV7-9 and TRBJ1-2; unclear D gene. The V end was cut by 7 bases, the J end by 4 bases, with 13 bases between. The germline V gene encodes CDR1 SEHNR and CDR2 FQNEAQ (reference sequence). This CDR3 comprises 13 residues. In nucleotides, the CDR3 is TGTGCCAGCACCCCTCGGGGTACCTATGGCTACACCTTC. Translating gives CASTPRGTYGYTF.

This clonotype has ten or more counts. This chain connects TRBV20-1 to TRBJ2-5; a possible D gene is TRBD1 (6 bases). V lost 4 bases, J lost 5 bases, and 20 bases lay in between. The CDR3 loop spans 15 amino acids. Germline CDR1 reads DFQATT; CDR2 reads SNEGSKA (reference sequence). In DNA form, the CDR3 reads TGCAGTGCTATCCTACCCCAGGGGCGAGGGGAGACCCAGTACTTC. Translating it yields CSAILPQGRGETQYF.

This clonotype has ten or more counts. V gene TRBV28 combines with J gene TRBJ1-3, with unresolved D. CDR3 length equals 10 residues. The germline V and J ends were trimmed by 3 bases and 7 bases, with 1 base remaining between them. Germline CDR1 is MDHEN and CDR2 is SYDVKM. The CDR3 DNA follows: TGTGCCAGCAGTTTTAACACCATATATTTT. This gives the protein CASSFNTIYF.

This clonotype was seen more than once but under ten times. The chain combines TRBV25-1 with TRBJ2-5, with 8 nucleotides matching TRBD1. After removal of 0 bases from V and 14 bases from J, the junction contained 17 bases not matched to a gene. The CDR3 is made up of 16 amino acids. Germline V gene data show CDR1 as MGHDK and CDR2 as SYGVNS. This chain's CDR3 is CASSEYGRGQGSYLYF. DNA of the CDR3: TGTGCCAGCAGTGAATATGGCCGTGGACAGGGCTCGTATCTCTACTTC.

This chain uses TRBV27 with TRBJ2-1; D is undetermined. Per the germline V gene, CDR1 is MNHEY and CDR2 is SMNVEV (reference sequence). Trimming took 5 bases from V and 0 from J, leaving 14 bases between them. There are 16 residues in the CDR3. CDR3 coding DNA: TGTGCCAGCAGTCAATATACCCGGAGCTCCTACAATGAGCAGTTCTTC. It encodes CASSQYTRSSYNEQFF.

This clonotype was seen many times. The chain joins TRBV20-1 to TRBJ1-1, with TRBD1 matching 7 bases. The junction had 10 bases not matched to a gene; V was cut back by 5 bases and J by 1 base. The CDR3 has 15 amino acids. CDR1 and CDR2 (germline): DFQATT, SNEGSKA (reference sequence). The CDR3 DNA sequence: TGCAGTGCTTCGACAGGGCGCCAACAGAACACTGAAGCTTTCTTT. Its protein is CSASTGRQQNTEAFF.

In this sample, this clonotype turned up many times. The chain is built from TRBV28 and TRBJ2-5; D is unresolved. This CDR3 region has 14 residues. CDR1 MDHEN and CDR2 SYDVKM come from the germline V gene. Trimming removed 2 bases at V and 2 bases at J, with 9 bases between. CDR3 amino acids: CASSLMGSQETQYF. As DNA, the CDR3 is TGTGCCAGCAGTTTAATGGGATCACAAGAGACCCAGTACTTC.

This clonotype was counted ten times or more. The chain links TRBV2 to TRBJ1-2; a possible D gene is TRBD1 (5 bases). The length of the CDR3 is 13 residues. Trimming left V 0 bases short and J 7 bases short, with 9 bases between. Germline CDR1 is SNHLY and CDR2 is FYNNEI. CDR3 protein: CASSEAGTRGYTF. CDR3 DNA sequence: TGTGCCAGCAGTGAAGCCGGGACGCGTGGCTACACCTTC.

The chain is built from TRBV3-1 and TRBJ2-5, with 13 bases aligning to TRBD2. V lost 4 bases, J lost 2 bases, and 10 bases stayed unmatched. CDR1 and CDR2 (germline): LGHDT, YNNKEL (reference sequence). The CDR3 loop spans 18 amino acids. In nucleotides, the CDR3 is TGTGCCAGCAGCCTTACAGGGGGACTAGCGGGACCTCAAGAGACCCAGTACTTC. Its protein product is CASSLTGGLAGPQETQYF.

V usage is TRBV3-1 and J usage is TRBJ1-3, with D hard to call. From germline, CDR1 is LGHDT and CDR2 YNNKEL (reference sequence). CDR3 size: 16 residues. Trimming shortened V by 0 bases and J by 0 bases, and 9 bases separated the two germline ends. The CDR3 nucleotides are TGTGCCAGCAGCCAAGATGGTTCAGGCTCTGGAAACACCATATATTTT. As protein: CASSQDGSGSGNTIYF.

This clonotype was counted a few times. The chain uses TRBV25-1 and TRBJ2-3; D possibly corresponds to TRBD1 (5 bases). Germline V gene sequence: CDR1 MGHDK, CDR2 SYGVNS. The germline V and J ends were trimmed by 6 bases and 6 bases, with 10 bases remaining between them. CDR3 length equals 12 residues. The CDR3 region has the DNA TGTGCCAGCAGCACCAGGGCCGATACGCAGTATTTT. Its translation is CASSTRADTQYF.

The sample holds many counts of this clonotype. This rearrangement joins TRBV24-1 to TRBJ2-5; D is unclear. Trimming stripped 1 base from V and 0 bases from J, with 11 bases between. The CDR3 runs 16 residues. Germline loops: CDR1 KGHDR, CDR2 SFDVKD. CDR3 in DNA: TGTGCCACCAGTGATTTTAGGCAGGCGAACCAAGAGACCCAGTACTTC. The encoded protein is CATSDFRQANQETQYF.

This clonotype was picked up many times. The V call is TRBV28, the J call TRBJ1-1, with TRBD1 as a possible D gene (5 bases). The CDR3 is 15 residues long. The germline CDR1 and CDR2 sequences are MDHEN and SYDVKM. Trimming left V 3 bases short and J 1 base short, with 12 bases between. The CDR3 protein is CASSFGASWNTEAFF. CDR3 nucleotide sequence: TGTGCCAGCAGTTTTGGGGCCTCGTGGAACACTGAAGCTTTCTTT.

The chain recombines TRBV27 with TRBJ1-3, with D possibly being TRBD1 (5 bases). Per germline, CDR1 MNHEY and CDR2 SMNVEV (reference sequence). Trimming cost V 5 bases and J 2 bases, with 16 bases left between them. The CDR3 totals 16 residues. CDR3 nucleotide sequence: TGTGCCAGCAGTCCCCGGGGATCAGGGACTGGAAACACCATATATTTT. It encodes CASSPRGSGTGNTIYF.

This clonotype showed up many times. The rearrangement links TRBV12-3 or TRBV12-4 to TRBJ1-5, with a possible D match to TRBD1 (6 bases). Trimming left V 5 bases short and J 9 bases short, with 14 bases between. This CDR3 has 13 residues. CDR3 DNA sequence: TGTGCCAGCAGTATTTTCCCGACAGGGCCCCAGCATTTT. Translated: CASSIFPTGPQHF.

This clonotype has just a few counts. This chain links TRBV7-9 with TRBJ1-1; D gene ambiguous. V was clipped by 5 bases and J by 5 bases, with 18 bases between them. The CDR3 sequence is 15 residues long. Germline V gene data show CDR1 as SEHNR and CDR2 as FQNEAQ (reference sequence). The CDR3 region has the DNA TGTGCCAGCAGCCCTCGTTTTTCCTTGGGTACTGAAGCTTTCTTT. Translated, it gives CASSPRFSLGTEAFF.

This clonotype has a count of ten or more. This rearrangement joins TRBV7-8 to TRBJ1-4; the D is unclear. The ends were cut back, 6 bases at V and 5 bases at J, with 16 bases in the middle. This CDR3 region has 15 residues. Germline CDR1 and CDR2: SGHVS and FQNEAQ. CDR3 loop: CASRANTNLNEKLFF. CDR3 nucleotide sequence: TGTGCCAGCAGGGCCAACACGAACCTGAATGAAAAACTGTTTTTT.

This clonotype was seen a few times. This chain uses TRBV30 with TRBJ1-5; the D is unclear. CDR3 length: 13 residues. V was pared by 0 bases and J by 3 bases, with 6 bases between. Germline values: CDR1 GTSNPN, CDR2 SVGIG (reference sequence). The CDR3 DNA follows: TGTGCCTGGAGTGTGGCAGACAATCAGCCCCAGCATTTT. Amino acid sequence: CAWSVADNQPQHF.